The present T cell receptor (beta chain) was sequenced within a study of metastatic and nonmetastatic thyroid tumors (dated by TCRdb to the early 2020s). About the study as a whole: The researchers compared repertoires between peripheral blood samples and tumor or nodule tissue samples from patients with malignant or benign thyroid disease.

Libraries came from PCR. The instrument was an Illumina HiSeq 4000. High-throughput sequencing was used to profile the CDR3 region of the TCR beta-chain in every patient. Under the source paper's analysis protocol: CDR3 differences across clinicopathological groups were used to build a classifier for discriminating distant-metastatic papillary thyroid cancer patients. The Shannon index was used to assess repertoire diversity, and the Morisita-Horn index was used to assess tumor-blood repertoire similarity. TCRdb trimmed the raw reads at Q25, called clones with MiXCR and kept productive beta chains. The V and J calls were determined by TCRdb, not by the authors. The sample profile shows over 45,000 clones; around 21% of them were found once. 3.8% of the sample is taken by the ten largest. Study-level results and caveats: In both blood and tumor samples, malignant tumors were reported to have significantly higher TCR beta diversity than benign nodules.

The CDR1 and CDR2 encoded by the germline V gene (reference sequence) are LNHDA and SQIVND. V drops 0 bases and J drops 4 bases, leaving 4 bases in between. From the cysteine through the phenylalanine, the CDR3 covers 13 amino acids. Here the CDR3 DNA is all that survives: 39 bases in frame from base 1. No treatment had been received by any patient before thyroid surgery. The study retrospectively analysed patient clinical samples collected from about 2012 to 2019 using T-cell receptor beta sequencing. On this clone: The antigen this receptor binds is unknown. Base qualities are missing; no much larger clone stands one base away. Within the sample, other DNA sequences also encode this same CDR3.

This sequence was found in a male donor with papillary thyroid cancer or a benign thyroid nodule (not recorded which). Some clones in this sample may be carry-over from other donors' samples. The material sequenced was blood. This chain is built from TRBV19 and TRBJ1-5; a confident D gene designation cannot be given. The CDR3 region reads CASSIESNQPQHF. The DNA sequence is given as TGTGCCAGTAGTATAGAGAGTAATCAGCCCCAGCATTTT.